One and the same sample provided the 29 T cell receptor beta chains below, sequenced in a study of monozygotic twins with inflammatory bowel disease (dated by TCRdb to 2018 to 2020). The method behind the library was 5' RACE. The sequencer was an Illumina HiSeq 2500. TCRdb reanalyzed the reads, keeping one entry per CDR3 protein sequence and omitting DNA. This sample's table contains about 150,000 distinct CDR3 sequences. Jointly, the top ten make up roughly 1.2% of the sample. Sequencing was performed on blood. Receptors were obtained from a human donor with ulcerative colitis or Crohn's disease, or a healthy co-twin of an affected twin (not recorded which).

The V and J genes are TRBV5-5 and TRBJ1-5; without DNA, the TCRdb call of TRBD1 cannot be checked. The germline gives CDR1 SGHKS, CDR2 YYEKEE (reference sequence). This CDR3 region has 17 residues. CDR3 sequence: CASSLPQGAHSNQPQHF.

The rearrangement joins TRBV5-6 to TRBJ2-7; the TCRdb call, TRBD2, lacks DNA for checking. Per the germline V gene, CDR1 is SGHDT and CDR2 is YYEEEE. The CDR3 contains 15 residues. The CDR3 reads CASILAGGPSYEQYF. The full variable domain, its missing parts supplied by reference TRBV5-6 and TRBJ2-7, is DAGVTQSPTHLIKTRGQQVTLRCSPKSGHDTVSWYQQALGQGPQFIFQYYEEEERQRGNFPDRFSGHQFPNYSSELNVNALLLGDSALYLCASILAGGPSYEQYFGPGTRLTVT.

This chain uses TRBV7-9 with TRBJ2-3; absent DNA, TCRdb's TRBD2 call cannot be checked. There are 16 residues in the CDR3. Germline V gene data show CDR1 as SEHNR and CDR2 as FQNEAQ (reference sequence). The CDR3 loop is CASTFGPSGSVDTQYF.

V and J are TRBV7-2 and TRBJ2-1; the TCRdb call, TRBD2, lacks DNA for checking. This CDR3 contains 15 residues. From germline, CDR1 is SGHTA and CDR2 FQGNSA. This CDR3 reads CASSFILVLNNEQFF. The whole variable domain, filled in from reference TRBV7-2 and TRBJ2-1, reads GAGVSQSPSNKVTEKGKDVELRCDPISGHTALYWYRQSLGQGLEFLIYFQGNSAPDKSGLPSDRFSAERTGGSVSTLTIQRTQQEDSAVYLCASSFILVLNNEQFFGPGTRLTVL.

The V gene is TRBV4-2, the J gene TRBJ2-6; TCRdb returns TRBD1, unconfirmable since there is no DNA. Germline V gives CDR1 LGHNA, CDR2 YNFKEQ. This CDR3 is built from 18 residues. This CDR3 reads CASSSPGQFTSGANVLTF.

This sequence joins TRBV24-1 and TRBJ2-2. Germline V gives CDR1 KGHDR, CDR2 SFDVKD. The CDR3 runs to 13 residues. CDR3 sequence reads: CATSDPITGELFF.

The chain has TRBV6-2 or TRBV6-3 and TRBJ1-5; TCRdb indicates TRBD1, and absent DNA this call remains unverified. CDR3 length equals 14 residues. CDR1 MNHEY and CDR2 SVGEGT come from the germline V gene. Here the CDR3 reads CASSYDRVTQPQHF.

V and J are TRBV18 and TRBJ1-4. This CDR3 has 13 residues. Germline values: CDR1 KGHSH, CDR2 LQKENI. CDR3 sequence: CASSPHPDWTLFF.

The genes are TRBV19 and TRBJ2-7; TCRdb's D call of TRBD1 is untestable without DNA. The CDR3 covers 15 residues. In germline, CDR1 is LNHDA, CDR2 SQIVND (reference sequence). CDR3 amino acids: CASREQGAGYYEQYF.

This chain joins TRBV20-1 and TRBJ2-7; the TCRdb D gene call, TRBD2, has no DNA to confirm it. Per germline, CDR1 DFQATT and CDR2 SNEGSKA (reference sequence). The CDR3 runs to 15 residues. The chain's CDR3 is CSAGVTSGSWYEQYF.

V usage is TRBV20-1 and J usage is TRBJ1-2. Germline V CDR1 and CDR2: DFQATT, SNEGSKA (reference sequence). The CDR3 totals 13 residues. The CDR3 spells CSASSQSLYGYTF.

J is TRBJ1-6 and V is TRBV18; TCRdb gives TRBD1 as the D gene, but with no DNA this cannot be confirmed. This CDR3 comprises 15 residues. CDR1 is KGHSH, CDR2 LQKENI, per germline. The CDR3 protein is CASSPPTGVNSPLHF.

The chain is built from TRBV12-3 or TRBV12-4 and TRBJ2-7; the D call of TRBD1 rests on TCRdb alone, since no DNA is present to check it. The CDR3 length is 16 residues. CDR3 region: CASSDRSLPGSYEQYF.

The gene calls are TRBV11-1 and TRBJ2-1; TCRdb's assignment of TRBD2 cannot be checked, as there is no DNA. Germline V gives CDR1 SGHAT, CDR2 FQDESV (reference sequence). The CDR3 extends over 19 amino acids. CDR3 sequence reads: CASSPSPSGRARSYNEQFF.

The chain recombines TRBV5-1 with TRBJ2-1; as DNA is missing, the TRBD2 call by TCRdb cannot be tested. Germline values: CDR1 SGHRS, CDR2 YFSETQ. CDR3 length: 16 residues. CDR3 in amino acids: CASTGLAGTSYNEQFF.

The chain recombines TRBV15 with TRBJ1-4. The germline CDR1 and CDR2 sequences are LNHNV and YYDKDF (reference sequence). CDR3 length equals 13 residues. The CDR3 spells CATRRPSNEKLFF.

The rearrangement joins TRBV12-3 or TRBV12-4 to TRBJ1-2; TCRdb's D gene call, TRBD1, goes unchecked for lack of DNA. The CDR3 consists of 13 residues. The CDR3 sequence: CASSGTPSSGYTF.

The chain couples TRBV20-1 to TRBJ2-1; no DNA is available, so the TRBD2 call from TCRdb remains unchecked. CDR1 and CDR2 from the germline V gene are DFQATT and SNEGSKA (reference sequence). The CDR3 has 17 amino acids. This CDR3 reads CSARDNGAGGTYNEQFF.

This chain links TRBV5-1 with TRBJ2-7; the TCRdb D gene call, TRBD1, has no DNA to confirm it. Germline CDR1 SGHRS, CDR2 YFSETQ. CDR3 length: 18 amino acids. CDR3: CASSHGTGNPRINYEQYF.

CDR3 residues: CASSLGSGPYNEQFF. The chain uses TRBV7-2 and TRBJ2-1; TCRdb lists TRBD2, though no DNA is available to test this call. Germline V gene data show CDR1 as SGHTA and CDR2 as FQGNSA. The CDR3 loop spans 15 amino acids. The full variable domain, in which reference TRBV7-2 and TRBJ2-1 provide the parts outside the CDR3, is GAGVSQSPSNKVTEKGKDVELRCDPISGHTALYWYRQSLGQGLEFLIYFQGNSAPDKSGLPSDRFSAERTGGSVSTLTIQRTQQEDSAVYLCASSLGSGPYNEQFFGPGTRLTVL.

The J gene is TRBJ2-4, the V gene TRBV11-2; lacking DNA, the TRBD1 call made by TCRdb goes unchecked. The V gene's germline CDR1 is SGHAT and CDR2 FQNNGV. The CDR3 is 17 amino acids. CDR3 sequence: CASSLDRVMTGSGIQYF.

The chain has TRBV5-1 and TRBJ2-7; TCRdb selects TRBD1, and the lack of DNA leaves this call unchecked. The CDR3 is 14 residues long. From germline, CDR1 is SGHRS and CDR2 YFSETQ. CDR3 sequence reads: CASSLTGGRYEQYF.

This chain connects TRBV19 to TRBJ1-2; TCRdb gives TRBD1 as the D gene, but with no DNA this cannot be confirmed. Germline V gene lookup returns CDR1 LNHDA and CDR2 SQIVND (reference sequence). The CDR3 consists of 15 residues. The CDR3: CASRIIVTGDYGYTF.

The rearrangement uses TRBV7-8 and TRBJ1-5; the D call from TCRdb, TRBD1, cannot be confirmed without DNA. Germline CDR1 reads SGHVS; CDR2 reads FQNEAQ. This CDR3 has 17 residues. The CDR3 here is CASSLAPTGGIGQPQHF.

The rearrangement links TRBV27 to TRBJ2-2; the TCRdb call, TRBD1, lacks DNA for checking. CDR1 and CDR2 from the germline V gene are MNHEY and SMNVEV (reference sequence). CDR3 length: 14 amino acids. The CDR3 loop reads CASSLQGIVRELFF.

This chain links TRBV7-7 with TRBJ2-5; the D gene TCRdb calls, TRBD1, cannot be checked with no DNA. The CDR3 contains 15 residues. CDR1 and CDR2 from the germline V gene are SSHAT and FNYEAQ (reference sequence). CDR3 region: CASSPGTGVKETQYF.

The rearrangement links TRBV4-2 to TRBJ2-1; the D call of TRBD1 rests on TCRdb alone, since no DNA is present to check it. The CDR3 is 16 residues long. The germline gives CDR1 LGHNA, CDR2 YNFKEQ. CDR3 region: CASSPWDKMDTNEQFF.

The chain recombines TRBV5-6 with TRBJ2-1; TCRdb selects TRBD2, and the lack of DNA leaves this call unchecked. The germline V gene encodes CDR1 SGHDT and CDR2 YYEEEE. The CDR3 is 16 amino acids. The CDR3 sequence is CASSPWTSGRLNEQFF.

The chain is built from TRBV9 and TRBJ2-3; TCRdb proposes TRBD2, but this gene call is untestable without DNA. Germline V gene data show CDR1 as SGDLS and CDR2 as YYNGEE. The CDR3 runs to 17 residues. The CDR3 loop reads CASSPLSGRAGTDTQYF.